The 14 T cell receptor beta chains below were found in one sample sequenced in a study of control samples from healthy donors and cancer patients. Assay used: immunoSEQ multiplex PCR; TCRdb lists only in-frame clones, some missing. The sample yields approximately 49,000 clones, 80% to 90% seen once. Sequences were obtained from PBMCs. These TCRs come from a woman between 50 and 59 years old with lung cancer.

Here the CDR3 DNA reads TGTGCCAGCTCACAAACAGCCTCCTATAATTCACCCCTCCACTTT. Amino acid sequence: CASSQTASYNSPLHF. V and J are TRBV18 and TRBJ1-6; D not resolved. The CDR3 extends over 15 amino acids. Germline assignment: CDR1 KGHSH and CDR2 LQKENI. The ends were cut back, 4 bases at V and 0 bases at J, with 7 bases in the middle.

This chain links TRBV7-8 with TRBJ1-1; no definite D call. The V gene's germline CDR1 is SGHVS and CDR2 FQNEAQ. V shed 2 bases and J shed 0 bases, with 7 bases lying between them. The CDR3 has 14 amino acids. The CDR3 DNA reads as TGTGCCAGCAGCTTAAACCGGATGAACACTGAAGCTTTCTTT. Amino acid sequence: CASSLNRMNTEAFF.

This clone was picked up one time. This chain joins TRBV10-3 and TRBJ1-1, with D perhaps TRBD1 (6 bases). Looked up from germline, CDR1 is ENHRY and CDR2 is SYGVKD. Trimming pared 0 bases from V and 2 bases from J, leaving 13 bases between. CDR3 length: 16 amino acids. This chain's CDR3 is CAISESGRGFNTEAFF. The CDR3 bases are TGTGCCATCAGTGAGTCGGGCAGGGGCTTTAACACTGAAGCTTTCTTT.

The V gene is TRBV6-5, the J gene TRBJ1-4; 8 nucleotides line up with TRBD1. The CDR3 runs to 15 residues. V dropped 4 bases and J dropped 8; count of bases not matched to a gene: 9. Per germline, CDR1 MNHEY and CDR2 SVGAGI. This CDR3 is CASSSQTGDGEKLFF. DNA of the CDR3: TGTGCCAGCAGTTCCCAGACAGGGGACGGGGAAAAACTGTTTTTT.

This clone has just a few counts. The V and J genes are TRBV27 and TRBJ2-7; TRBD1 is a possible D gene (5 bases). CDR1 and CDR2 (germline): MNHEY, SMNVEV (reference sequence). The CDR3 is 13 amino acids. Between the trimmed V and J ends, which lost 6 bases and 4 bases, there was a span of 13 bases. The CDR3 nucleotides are TGTGCCAGCAGGCCTGCACAGGCGTACGAGCAGTACTTC. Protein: CASRPAQAYEQYF.

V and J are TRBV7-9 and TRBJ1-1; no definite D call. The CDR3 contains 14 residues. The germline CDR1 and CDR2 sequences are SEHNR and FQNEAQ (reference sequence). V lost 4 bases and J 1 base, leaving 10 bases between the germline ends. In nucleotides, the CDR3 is TGTGCCAGCAGCTCTCGGGCGTCGAACACTGAAGCTTTCTTT. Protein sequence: CASSSRASNTEAFF.

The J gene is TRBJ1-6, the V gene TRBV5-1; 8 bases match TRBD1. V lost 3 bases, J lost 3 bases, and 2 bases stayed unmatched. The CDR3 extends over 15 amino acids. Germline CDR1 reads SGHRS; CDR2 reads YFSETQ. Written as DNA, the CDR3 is TGCGCCAGCAGCTCCGGACAGGGCTATAATTCACCCCTCCACTTT. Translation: CASSSGQGYNSPLHF. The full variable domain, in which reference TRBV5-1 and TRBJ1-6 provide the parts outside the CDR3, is KAGVTQTPRYLIKTRGQQVTLSCSPISGHRSVSWYQQTPGQGLQFLFEYFSETQRNKGNFPGRFSGRQFSNSRSEMNVSTLELGDSALYLCASSSGQGYNSPLHFGNGTRLTVT.

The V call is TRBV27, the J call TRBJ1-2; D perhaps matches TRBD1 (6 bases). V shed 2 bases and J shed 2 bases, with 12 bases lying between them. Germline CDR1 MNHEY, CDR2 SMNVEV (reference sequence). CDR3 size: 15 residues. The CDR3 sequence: CASSLQNTGNYGYTF. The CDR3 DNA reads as TGTGCCAGCAGTTTACAAAATACAGGGAACTATGGCTACACCTTC.

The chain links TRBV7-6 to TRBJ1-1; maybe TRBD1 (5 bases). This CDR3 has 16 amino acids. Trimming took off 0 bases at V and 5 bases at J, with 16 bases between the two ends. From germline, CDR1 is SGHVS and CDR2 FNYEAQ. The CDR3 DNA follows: TGTGCCAGCAGCTTAGCCCAGGCTCCTTGGGGGACTGAAGCTTTCTTT. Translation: CASSLAQAPWGTEAFF. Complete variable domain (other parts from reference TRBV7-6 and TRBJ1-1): GAGVSQSPRYKVTKRGQDVALRCDPISGHVSLYWYRQALGQGPEFLTYFNYEAQQDKSGLPNDRFSAERPEGSISTLTIQRTEQRDSAMYRCASSLAQAPWGTEAFFGQGTRLTVV.

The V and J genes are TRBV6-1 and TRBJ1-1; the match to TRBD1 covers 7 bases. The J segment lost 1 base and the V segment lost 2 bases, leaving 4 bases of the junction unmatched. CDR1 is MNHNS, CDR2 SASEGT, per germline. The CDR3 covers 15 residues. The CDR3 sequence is CASSERGRGNTEAFF. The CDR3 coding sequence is TGTGCCAGCAGTGAAAGGGGGCGAGGGAACACTGAAGCTTTCTTT.

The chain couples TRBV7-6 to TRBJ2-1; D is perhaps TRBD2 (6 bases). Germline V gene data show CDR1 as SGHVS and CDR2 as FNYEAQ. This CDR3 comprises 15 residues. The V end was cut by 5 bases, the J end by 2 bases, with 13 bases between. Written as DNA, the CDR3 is TGTGCCAGCAGCCCCCCAGGCGGGGCCTACAATGAGCAGTTCTTC. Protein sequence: CASSPPGGAYNEQFF.

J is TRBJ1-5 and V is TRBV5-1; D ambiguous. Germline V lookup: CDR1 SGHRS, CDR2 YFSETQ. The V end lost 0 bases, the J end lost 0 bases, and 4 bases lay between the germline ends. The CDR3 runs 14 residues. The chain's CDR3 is CASSLDSSNQPQHF. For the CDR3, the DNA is TGCGCCAGCAGCTTGGACTCTAGCAATCAGCCCCAGCATTTT.

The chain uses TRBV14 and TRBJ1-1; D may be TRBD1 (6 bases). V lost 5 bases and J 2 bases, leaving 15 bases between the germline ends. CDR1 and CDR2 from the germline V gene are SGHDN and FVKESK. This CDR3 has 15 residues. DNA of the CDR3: TGTGCCAGCAGCGATCGACGGACAGTTAACACTGAAGCTTTCTTT. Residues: CASSDRRTVNTEAFF.

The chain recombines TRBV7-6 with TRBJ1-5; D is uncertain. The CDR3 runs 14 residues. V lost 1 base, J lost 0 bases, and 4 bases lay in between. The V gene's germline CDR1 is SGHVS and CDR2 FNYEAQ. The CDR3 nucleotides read TGTGCCAGCAGCTTAGGGGATAGCAATCAGCCCCAGCATTTT. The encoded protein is CASSLGDSNQPQHF.